The clone carrying this T cell receptor (beta chain) was observed a few times. The record originates from a study of blood T cell repertoires in COVID-19. At the level of the study: Samples of COVID-19 (acute and convalescent) were obtained from the United States, Italy and Spain. T cells, B-cell-depleted T cells, or PBMCs supplied cDNA or gDNA.

How the authors handled the data: From reference gene primer amplification, estimates of nucleated cell counts were derived. Only in-frame clones appear in the TCRdb table, and some are missing; sequencing was by immunoSEQ multiplex PCR. V and J calls and clone size are those listed in that table; D and trimming were worked out from the DNA. The sample shows some 51,000 clones, 80% to 95% of them seen only once. The germline V gene has CDR1 KGHSH and CDR2 LQKENI. V was clipped by 3 bases and J by 4 bases; unmatched bases: 5. The CDR3 loop spans 14 amino acids. This TCR was recovered from a human donor with active COVID-19. The donor label of this sample is uncertain. The sequencing sample was made of peripheral blood. V is TRBV18 and J is TRBJ2-7; 8 nucleotides line up with TRBD2. The CDR3 DNA is TGTGCCAGCTCACCCGGGGGGGGCCCATACGAGCAGTACGTC. This codes for CASSPGGGPYEQYV.